This T cell receptor beta chain derives from a study of tissue T cells after allogeneic stem cell transplantation (dated by TCRdb to between 2021 and 2023). Turning to the overall study: Over an approximately 3-year period, fewer than 10 adult allo-HCT recipients with steroid-refractory GVHD were prospectively enrolled in a research-autopsy study. On the human side, the study was prospective and observational, with no blinding or randomization. Gastrointestinal GVHD was present in all GVHD patients, several lines of GVHD-directed therapy were administered to all GVHD patients, and skin involvement was additionally present in about 5 GVHD patients. All GVHD patients received grafts from donors, several unmodified and three CD34-selected to deplete T cells. Pre-transplant PBMCs were of recipient origin and were available from 4 or 5 GVHD patients. Using research autopsies of patients with and without GVHD, plus mouse models of GVHD, the study profiled TCR beta repertoires across many tissues. In viably preserved blood and marrow, CD3+ T cells were flow-sorted if cell numbers allowed, whereas smaller samples went directly to DNA extraction. What the authors observed across the whole study: Within patients, how anatomically similar tissues were was a major factor shaping TCR repertoire composition, regardless of disease or transplant status. The study did not establish which tissue TCRs were alloreactive or antigen-specific, and some clones may have been host cells that persisted. Few T cell clones were found to be shared across patients, but shared repertoire signatures across patients were revealed in a tissue-specific fashion by motif-based clustering. Sampling depth was acknowledged as a limitation, and the patient cohort was both small and clinically heterogeneous. In both patients and mice, T cells from blood and spleen covered only a limited part of the TCR repertoire found in tissues.

To prepare the library, the immunoSEQ multiplex PCR assay was applied. Adaptive Biotechnologies performed the TCRbeta CDR3 sequencing at survey depth and reported CDR3 sequences, V/J genes, productive frequency and template counts. Amplification of TCR beta CDR3 regions was performed from genomic DNA rather than from RNA. The paper's data handling went like this. Jensen-Shannon divergence served to quantify pairwise repertoire overlap between tissues, with 0 meaning identical and 1 meaning complete divergence. Based on pairwise JSD values, tissues were grouped by single-linkage agglomerative hierarchical clustering, and the results were shown as dendrograms. GLIPH2 was applied to all patient samples using simulation_depth 1000, kmer_min_depth 3, and cdr3_length_cutoff 8, and only groups with more than two unique CDR3s were retained. A standardized tissue-overlap score was calculated by extrapolating Jaccard GLIPH-group overlap across patients to a standard repertoire size of 1000 clones. Linear mixed-effect models, with tissue as a fixed effect and individual as a random effect, were used to test how diversity related to clinical or experimental variables. The clones in this table, taken by TCRdb from immuneACCESS, are in-frame only. Not every clone is retained; where verified, under half of the shortfall comes from an unresolved V gene, and the cause of the rest is unknown. For V, J and clone size, that table is used; D and trimming come from the DNA. Present in this sample are about 43,000 clones, about nine tenths of which were seen just once. The biggest ten clones account for around 3.8% of the sample.

Sequences MNHEY (CDR1) and SVGEGT (CDR2) are obtained from the germline V gene. CDR3 length: 13 amino acids, cysteine to phenylalanine. The CDR3 DNA has 39 bases and is translated from base 1. V is reduced by 2 bases and J by 0 bases, leaving a spacing of 2 bases between them. Explained via the paper, the time point label denotes: recipient (host-origin) PBMCs collected before allo-HCT. As for this clone: The specificity of this receptor is unknown. Per-base quality was not reported, and no clone a single base away is much larger than it.

Rearrangement joined TRBV6-2 or TRBV6-3 to TRBJ1-3; no confident D gene assignment can be made. The sequencing used blood, collected before transplantation. The TCR sequence derives from a woman aged 35-75 years who later had graft-versus-host disease after an allogeneic stem cell transplant. The base sequence is TGTGCCAGCAGTTACGCCTCTGGAAACACCATATATTTT. Its product reads: CASSYASGNTIYF.